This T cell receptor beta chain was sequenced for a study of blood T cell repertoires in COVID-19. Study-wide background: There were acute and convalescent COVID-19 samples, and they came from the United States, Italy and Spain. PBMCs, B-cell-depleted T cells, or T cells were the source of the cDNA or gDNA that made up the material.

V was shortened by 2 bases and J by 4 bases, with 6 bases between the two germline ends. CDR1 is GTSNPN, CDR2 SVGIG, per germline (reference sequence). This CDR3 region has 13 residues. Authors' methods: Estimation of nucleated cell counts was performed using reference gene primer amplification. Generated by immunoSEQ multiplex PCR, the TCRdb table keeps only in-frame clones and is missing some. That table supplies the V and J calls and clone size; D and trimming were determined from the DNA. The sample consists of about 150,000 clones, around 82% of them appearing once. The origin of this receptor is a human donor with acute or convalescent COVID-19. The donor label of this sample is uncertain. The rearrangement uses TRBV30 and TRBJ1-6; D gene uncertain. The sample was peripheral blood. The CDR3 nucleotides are TGTGCCTGGAGTATTGAGTATAATTCACCCCTCCACTTT. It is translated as CAWSIEYNSPLHF.